This entry lists 5 T cell receptor beta chains sequenced from one sample in a study of regulatory T cells in long-lasting Graves disease. Arm-PCR with iRepertoire HTBI primers amplified the CDR3 regions for these TCR beta libraries. MiXCR, applied by TCRdb to the multiplex PCR reads, yields one record per CDR3 protein. The table shows roughly 470,000 distinct CDR3 sequences, with around 21% occurring only once. The time point: persistent/refractory GD, antithyroid drugs over 5 years with positive TRAb. After RNA was extracted from PBMCs, the TCR library was made from it. Here the sequenced sample was peripheral blood mononuclear cells (PBMCs), taken when the disease was refractory, from a patient treated with antithyroid drugs. Receptors were obtained from a female donor with Graves disease.

The genes are TRBV5-1 and TRBJ2-1, with D possibly TRBD1 on 5 matching bases. CDR1 is SGHRS, CDR2 YFSETQ, per germline. The CDR3 has 11 amino acids. V lost 6 bases to trimming and J lost 5 bases, with 6 bases between them. The CDR3 DNA sequence: TGCGCCAGCATGGACAACAATGAGCAGTTCTTC. Its protein is CASMDNNEQFF.

This clonotype was counted between two and nine times. This chain joins TRBV10-3 and TRBJ2-3; no clear D gene. The CDR3 length is 11 residues. From germline, CDR1 is ENHRY and CDR2 SYGVKD. V was shortened by 0 bases and J by 6 bases, with 1 base between the two germline ends. CDR3 in amino acids: CAISESDTQYF. CDR3 sequence (DNA): TGTGCCATCAGTGAGTCCGATACGCAGTATTTT.

CDR3 region: CASRAGTATGELFF. Here the CDR3 DNA reads TGTGCCAGCAGGGCCGGGACAGCCACCGGGGAGCTGTTTTTT. The chain couples TRBV2 to TRBJ2-2; TRBD1 aligns across 7 bases. The junction had 5 bases not matched to a gene; V was cut back by 6 bases and J by 4 bases. CDR3 length equals 14 residues. The germline CDR1 and CDR2 sequences are SNHLY and FYNNEI.

This clonotype has just a few counts. This chain uses TRBV6-5 with TRBJ1-4; maybe TRBD1 (5 bases). The CDR3 is made up of 14 amino acids. Per the germline V gene, CDR1 is MNHEY and CDR2 is SVGAGI. The V end was cut by 1 base, the J end by 7 bases, with 10 bases between. DNA for the CDR3: TGTGCCAGCAGTTACTTTGGGGGTAGTGAAAAACTGTTTTTT. Encoded protein: CASSYFGGSEKLFF.

The V gene is TRBV28, the J gene TRBJ2-2, with 10 bases fitting TRBD2. The length of the CDR3 is 16 residues. CDR1 is MDHEN, CDR2 SYDVKM, per germline. Trimming removed 4 bases from V and 4 bases from J; junction bases left unmatched: 6. The CDR3 loop reads CASSSPSGSGTGELFF. The CDR3 nucleotides read TGTGCCAGCAGTTCTCCTAGCGGGAGTGGCACCGGGGAGCTGTTTTTT.